A selection of T cell receptor beta chains follows, all from one sample in a study of cytomegalovirus exposure and HLA in healthy donors. Assay: immunoSEQ multiplex PCR; the TCRdb copy retains only in-frame clones and omits some. Of 200,000 or so clones in the sample, 81% were seen once. The sequenced sample was PBMCs. The receptors here all came from a young woman in good health and CMV-seropositive. CDR3s include the opening cysteine and the closing phenylalanine or tryptophan. D genes are given only for firm matches. The size field is filled for only some rows; it gives once, few, many or a size class.

clone_size | d_call | j_call | v_call | cdr3_aa | cdr3_nt
- | TRBD1 | TRBJ2-5 | TRBV13 | CASSSGTGIWETQYF | TGTGCCAGCAGCTCCGGGACAGGAATTTGGGAGACCCAGTACTTC
few | TRBD2 | TRBJ2-7 | TRBV5-4 | CASSLDSGGAYEQYF | TGTGCCAGCAGCTTGGATAGCGGGGGGGCCTACGAGCAGTACTTC
- | - | TRBJ2-1 | TRBV11-2 | CASSPLASGPGLQFF | TGTGCCAGCAGCCCCCTCGCCAGCGGGCCGGGTTTGCAGTTCTTC
few | TRBD1 | TRBJ1-2 | TRBV15 | CATSSQPSPGTGDGYTF | TGTGCCACCAGCTCACAGCCGAGTCCCGGGACAGGGGATGGCTACACCTTC
- | TRBD1 | TRBJ1-3 | TRBV6-5 | CASSRGLSGNTIYF | TGTGCCAGCAGCAGGGGGCTCTCTGGAAACACCATATATTTT
- | - | TRBJ2-5 | TRBV18 | CASSPPGAGVETQYF | TGTGCCAGCTCCCCCCCAGGGGCTGGAGTAGAGACCCAGTACTTC
- | - | TRBJ1-5 | TRBV6-1 | CASSWGDSLQPQHF | TGTGCCAGCAGCTGGGGGGACTCGTTGCAGCCCCAGCATTTT
- | TRBD1 | TRBJ1-5 | TRBV28 | CASSRDRERNQPQHF | TGTGCCAGCAGCAGAGACAGGGAACGGAATCAGCCCCAGCATTTT
- | - | TRBJ2-2 | TRBV7-9 | CASSLMSRGTTGELFF | TGTGCCAGCAGCCTTATGAGCAGGGGTACCACCGGGGAGCTGTTTTTT
- | TRBD1 | TRBJ2-1 | TRBV4-2 | CASSPRQGGYEQFF | TGTGCCAGCAGCCCAAGACAGGGTGGGTATGAGCAGTTCTTC
- | - | TRBJ1-3 | TRBV11-1 | CASSSTRGTAKGGTIYF | TGTGCCAGCAGCTCGACTCGAGGGACTGCGAAGGGTGGCACCATATATTTT
- | - | TRBJ2-5 | TRBV5-1 | CASSWFTNQETQYF | TGCGCCAGCAGCTGGTTCACTAACCAAGAGACCCAGTACTTC
- | - | TRBJ2-2 | TRBV6-6 | CASSYPTGELFF | TGTGCCAGCAGTTACCCGACCGGGGAGCTGTTTTTT
- | TRBD1 | TRBJ1-3 | TRBV6-1 | CASSTGGTGNTIYF | TGTGCCAGCAGCACAGGGGGTACAGGAAACACCATATATTTT
- | TRBD2 | TRBJ2-1 | TRBV30 | CAWSVMGLAGQFF | TGTGCCTGGAGTGTAATGGGACTAGCGGGGCAGTTCTTC
- | - | TRBJ1-1 | TRBV5-1 | CASSPERLDTEAFF | TGCGCCAGCAGCCCTGAGCGGTTAGACACTGAAGCTTTCTTT
- | TRBD2 | TRBJ2-5 | TRBV30 | CAWESGGAQETQYF | TGTGCCTGGGAAAGCGGGGGGGCACAAGAGACCCAGTACTTC
once | TRBD1 | TRBJ2-7 | TRBV5-4 | CASSRDSNYEQYF | TGTGCCAGCAGCCGGGACAGCAACTACGAGCAGTACTTC
few | TRBD2 | TRBJ2-7 | TRBV15 | CATSRDRLAGNEQYF | TGTGCCACCAGCAGAGATCGCCTAGCGGGGAACGAGCAGTACTTC
few | - | TRBJ2-6 | TRBV15 | CATSRLGAMAGSGANGLTF | TGTGCCACCAGCAGATTGGGGGCAATGGCTGGCTCTGGGGCCAACGGCCTGACTTTC
- | - | TRBJ2-2 | TRBV27 | CASLPKNTGELFF | TGTGCCAGCCTCCCTAAGAACACCGGGGAGCTGTTTTTT
few | - | TRBJ1-1 | TRBV4-1 | CASSQDWPNTEAFF | TGCGCCAGCAGCCAAGACTGGCCGAACACTGAAGCTTTCTTT
once | TRBD1 | TRBJ1-2 | TRBV15 | CATSRDLRTGDNYGYTF | TGTGCCACCAGCAGAGATCTCAGGACAGGAGACAACTATGGCTACACCTTC
once | TRBD1 | TRBJ1-2 | TRBV5-1 | CASSLADRESYGYTF | TGCGCCAGCAGCTTGGCGGACAGGGAAAGCTATGGCTACACCTTC
- | - | TRBJ2-5 | TRBV19 | CASSNLRGSSQYF | TGTGCCAGTAGTAACCTCAGGGGTAGTAGCCAGTACTTC
- | - | TRBJ2-7 | TRBV27 | CASSLLPAGMNEQYF | TGTGCCAGCAGTTTACTACCAGCAGGGATGAACGAGCAGTACTTC
- | - | TRBJ1-1 | TRBV18 | CASSSRMSTEAFF | TGTGCCAGCTCATCGCGGATGTCGACTGAAGCTTTCTTT
few | - | TRBJ2-2 | TRBV7-7 | CASSLPFPPGELFF | TGTGCCAGCAGCTTACCCTTCCCCCCCGGGGAGCTGTTTTTT
- | TRBD2 | TRBJ2-2 | TRBV11-2 | CASSHASGGAPGELFF | TGTGCCAGCAGCCACGCTAGCGGGGGGGCTCCCGGGGAGCTGTTTTTT
- | TRBD1 | TRBJ1-2 | TRBV2 | CASSEGQGTGYTF | TGTGCCAGCAGTGAGGGACAGGGGACTGGCTACACCTTC
- | TRBD1 | TRBJ1-4 | TRBV2 | CASKRDRGLSNEKLFF | TGTGCCAGCAAAAGAGACAGGGGGCTCAGTAATGAAAAACTGTTTTTT
- | - | TRBJ2-1 | TRBV6-6 | CASSRGSYNEQFF | TGTGCCAGCAGCCGGGGGTCCTACAATGAGCAGTTCTTC
- | - | TRBJ1-1 | TRBV27 | CASTTEGNTEAFF | TGTGCCAGCACGACAGAAGGGAACACTGAAGCTTTCTTT
- | TRBD2 | TRBJ2-5 | TRBV7-9 | CASSSSSGQETQYF | TGTGCCAGCAGCAGTTCTAGCGGCCAAGAGACCCAGTACTTC
- | - | TRBJ1-1 | TRBV4-3 | CASSQDGGKTEAFF | TGCGCCAGCAGCCAAGATGGGGGGAAGACTGAAGCTTTCTTT
- | - | TRBJ2-5 | TRBV7-9 | CASSLAVSGETQYF | TGTGCCAGCAGCTTAGCAGTATCGGGAGAGACCCAGTACTTC
few | TRBD1 | TRBJ2-7 | TRBV10-2 | CASSEGGLGISYEQYF | TGCGCCAGCAGTGAAGGGGGCCTTGGGATCTCCTACGAGCAGTACTTC
- | - | TRBJ1-6 | TRBV6-5 | CASRGGDSPLHF | TGTGCCAGCAGGGGAGGGGACTCACCCCTCCACTTT
- | TRBD1 | TRBJ2-2 | TRBV28 | CASNLGDRTGELFF | TGTGCCAGCAATCTCGGGGACAGGACCGGGGAGCTGTTTTTT
- | TRBD1 | TRBJ1-2 | TRBV5-5 | CASSSPQGARPTF | TGTGCCAGCAGTTCGCCTCAGGGGGCCCGGCCCACGTTC
once | - | TRBJ2-7 | TRBV18 | CASSPMNRIDYEQYF | TGTGCCAGCTCACCAATGAACAGGATAGACTACGAGCAGTACTTC